These T cell receptor beta chains were read from a single sample in a study of PD-1 blockade in mismatch repair-deficient tumors. Generated by immunoSEQ multiplex PCR, the TCRdb table keeps only in-frame clones and is missing some. Counted here are tens of thousands of clones, roughly 80% occurring once; the ten biggest clones make up about 8.1%. The sequenced sample was peripheral blood, obtained 20 weeks after starting pembrolizumab. These receptors all stem from an adult with mismatch repair-deficient cancer. Both conserved end residues are part of each CDR3. A D gene is named only where the DNA matches it firmly. Rows may omit the clone size; those that give it use once, few, many or a size class.

few,TRBV5-4,13,-,TRBJ2-3,TGTGCCAGCAGCTTGGATAACCGGGATACGCAGTATTTT,CASSLDNRDTQYF
-,TRBV19,18,TRBD2,TRBJ2-3,TGTGCCACCCAAGGACTAGCGGGAGGGCCTGGTAGCACAGATACGCAGTATTTT,CATQGLAGGPGSTDTQYF
-,TRBV4-3,15,-,TRBJ2-5,TGCGCCAGCAGCCAGTCGCTGGAGTTGGCAGAGACCCAGTACTTC,CASSQSLELAETQYF
-,TRBV18,16,TRBD1,TRBJ1-4,TGTGCCAGCTCACCACGGGAGAGACAGGGGTATGAAAAACTGTTTTTT,CASSPRERQGYEKLFF
few,TRBV7-9,15,-,TRBJ1-5,TGTGCCAGCAGCCCAGGGCGAGGGTCAGGTCAGCCCCAGCATTTT,CASSPGRGSGQPQHF
-,TRBV14,12,-,TRBJ2-1,TGTGCCAGCAGCCAATCGCCTGTTGAGCAGTTCTTC,CASSQSPVEQFF
-,TRBV7-9,13,TRBD2,TRBJ2-1,TGTGCCAGCCGGGGGGACGATGCCAATGAGCAGTTCTTC,CASRGDDANEQFF
-,TRBV7-3,14,TRBD2,TRBJ2-3,TGTGCCAGCAGCACACTAGCGGGATCAGATACGCAGTATTTT,CASSTLAGSDTQYF
-,TRBV18,16,-,TRBJ1-1,TGTGCCAGCTCACCATTCGAAATCAACCGGAACACTGAAGCTTTCTTT,CASSPFEINRNTEAFF
-,TRBV5-1,15,-,TRBJ2-1,TGCGCCAGCAGCTTAGGTGGGCGGGACTCCCTGATGCAGTTCTTC,CASSLGGRDSLMQFF
-,TRBV7-9,13,-,TRBJ2-1,TGTGCCAGCGCCCCTTTTGGGTACAATGAGCAGTTCTTC,CASAPFGYNEQFF
once,TRBV14,18,-,TRBJ2-2,TGTGCCAGCAGCCAAGATGAGGGGGTAATAGATTACACCGGGGAGCTGTTTTTT,CASSQDEGVIDYTGELFF
-,TRBV7-2,9,-,TRBJ2-1,TGTGCCAGCAGCTCACGCGAGTTCTTC,CASSSREFF
-,TRBV29-1,20,TRBD2,TRBJ2-1,TGCAGCGGCGCGGGTTGGACTAGCCCGTCGTCAGTCATCTCCTACAATGAGCAGTTCTTC,CSGAGWTSPSSVISYNEQFF
-,TRBV11-2,15,TRBD2,TRBJ2-1,TGTGCCAGCAGCTTAAGGCTAGCGGAGTACAATGAGCAGTTCTTC,CASSLRLAEYNEQFF
once,TRBV5-1,14,-,TRBJ2-7,TGCGCCAGCAGCTTGGGAGAGAGGGGGGGCGAGCAGTACTTC,CASSLGERGGEQYF
-,TRBV27,12,-,TRBJ1-1,TGTGCCAGCGGGACCTTTTCAGCACTGGCTTTCTTT,CASGTFSALAFF
-,TRBV18,15,-,TRBJ1-5,TGTGCCAGCTCACCTAATCAGGGAAGCAATCAGCCCCAGCATTTT,CASSPNQGSNQPQHF
-,TRBV19,16,TRBD1,TRBJ1-2,TGTGCCAGTACTCCTACTCGGACAGGGTCTGGGTATGGCTACACCTTC,CASTPTRTGSGYGYTF
-,TRBV4-1,17,-,TRBJ2-2,TGCGCCAGCAGCCAAGTAGTAGGACCGGGGGCCGGCGGGGAGCTGTTTTTT,CASSQVVGPGAGGELFF
-,TRBV2,15,TRBD2,TRBJ2-1,TGTGCCAGCAGACTAGCGGGAGGTTCAGGGAATGAGCAGTTCTTC,CASRLAGGSGNEQFF
few,TRBV5-5,12,-,TRBJ1-2,TGTGCCAGCAGCTGGGACAACTATGGCTACACCTTC,CASSWDNYGYTF
-,TRBV10-3,14,TRBD1,TRBJ1-1,TGTGCCATCAGAGACACAGGGGTTCTCACTGAAGCTTTCTTT,CAIRDTGVLTEAFF
-,TRBV7-9,15,-,TRBJ2-2,TGTGCCAGCAGCCCCATTTCGCTGATCACCGGGGAGCTGTTTTTT,CASSPISLITGELFF
-,TRBV7-8,11,-,TRBJ2-1,TGTGCCAGCAGCGATTTCAATGAGCAGTTCTTC,CASSDFNEQFF
-,TRBV5-1,13,-,TRBJ1-1,TGCGCCAGCAGCTTTACAGCGAACACTGAAGCTTTCTTT,CASSFTANTEAFF
-,TRBV6-4,17,-,TRBJ2-2,TGTGCCAGCAGTGACTCCTCTCGGTTGGGGTTCGCCGGGGAGCTGTTTTTT,CASSDSSRLGFAGELFF
-,TRBV4-3,15,TRBD1,TRBJ2-7,TGCGCCAGCAGCCAAGACCCGGGACAGGGTACCGAGCAGTACTTC,CASSQDPGQGTEQYF
few,TRBV7-9,15,-,TRBJ2-7,TGTGCCAGCAGCCTAGGGGACGTTGGTTCCTACGAGCAGTACTTC,CASSLGDVGSYEQYF
few,TRBV5-5,14,TRBD1,TRBJ1-1,TGTGCCAGCAGCTTGGAACAGGGGGCGCTTGGAGCTTTCTTT,CASSLEQGALGAFF
-,TRBV2,15,-,TRBJ2-1,TGTGCCAGCAGTGAAGCTCCCAAACCCTACAATGAGCAGTTCTTC,CASSEAPKPYNEQFF
-,TRBV30,17,TRBD2,TRBJ2-3,TGTGCCTGGGGTAGCGGGCTGGCGGGAGGTTCCACAGATACGCAGTATTTT,CAWGSGLAGGSTDTQYF
-,TRBV5-1,14,-,TRBJ2-5,TGCGCCAGCAGCTTGGAAGTCGGGCGGGAGACCCAGTACTTC,CASSLEVGRETQYF
-,TRBV28,15,-,TRBJ2-7,TGTGCCAGCAGTTTCGGAACGGGAGCCCCCTACGAGCAGTACTTC,CASSFGTGAPYEQYF
-,TRBV7-9,14,-,TRBJ1-1,TGTGCCAGCAGCTTACAGGACAGACACACTGAAGCTTTCTTT,CASSLQDRHTEAFF
-,TRBV4-1,17,TRBD1,TRBJ1-1,TGCGCCAGCAGCCAAGGAGGACAGGGCAGTTGGGACACTGAAGCTTTCTTT,CASSQGGQGSWDTEAFF
-,TRBV5-6,12,-,TRBJ2-5,TGTGCCAGCAGCTGGGGGGTAGAGACCCAGTACTTC,CASSWGVETQYF
-,TRBV6-5,13,-,TRBJ1-2,TGTGCCAGCAGAGCGGGAATAAACTATGGCTACACCTTC,CASRAGINYGYTF
-,TRBV12-5,16,-,TRBJ2-1,TGTGCTAGTGGTTTGGACTATGCCCCTCCTTTTGATGAGCAGTTCTTC,CASGLDYAPPFDEQFF
many,TRBV10-3,13,-,TRBJ1-2,TGTGCCATCCAACCCGGGACTCAATATGGCTACACCTTC,CAIQPGTQYGYTF
-,TRBV7-2,15,TRBD2,TRBJ2-2,TGTGCCAGCAGCTTGCGGGCGGGGGGCACCGGGGAGCTGTTTTTT,CASSLRAGGTGELFF
-,TRBV4-2,18,TRBD2,TRBJ2-1,TGTGCCAGCAGCCCCCCTTTTCGGCTAGCGGGATTAAAAAGTGAGCAGTTCTTC,CASSPPFRLAGLKSEQFF
-,TRBV7-9,14,TRBD1,TRBJ2-7,TGTGCCAGCAGGCCAGGGACAGGGTCCTACGAGCAGTACTTC,CASRPGTGSYEQYF
-,TRBV2,18,TRBD2,TRBJ2-2,TGTGCCAGCAGTGTGGCGGGAGGTAGCTCATCGAACACCGGGGAGCTGTTTTTT,CASSVAGGSSSNTGELFF
few,TRBV7-9,12,-,TRBJ1-1,TGTGCCAGCAGTAAAGCAGGGTCTGAAGCTTTCTTT,CASSKAGSEAFF
-,TRBV12-5,13,-,TRBJ1-2,TGTGCTAGTGGTTTGGTACCCATGGGCGGCTACACCTTC,CASGLVPMGGYTF
-,TRBV9,13,-,TRBJ2-2,TGTGCCAGCAGCGTAGGTGACACCGGGGAGCTGTTTTTT,CASSVGDTGELFF
once,TRBV5-6,13,-,TRBJ2-3,TGTGCCAGCAGCAAGACAGACACAGATACGCAGTATTTT,CASSKTDTDTQYF
-,TRBV27,16,-,TRBJ1-5,TGTGCCAGCAGTTTATCGGCAAGACTTAGCAATCAGCCCCAGCATTTT,CASSLSARLSNQPQHF
-,TRBV11-2,13,-,TRBJ1-1,TGTGCCAGCAGCTTAGCAGGGGCCGCTGAAGCTTTCTTT,CASSLAGAAEAFF